The entry that follows covers one T cell receptor beta chain sequence. The CDR3 regions of TCR beta were amplified from RNA transcripts. With the HTBI primer set, the TCR CDR3 went through a first round of RT-PCR. TCRdb called the multiplex PCR reads again in MiXCR, with one record for every CDR3 protein. The sample comprises roughly 740,000 distinct CDR3 sequences, around 15% of which are singletons, and 8.4% rests with the top ten. This entry belongs to a study of T cells in Graves' hyperthyroidism and ophthalmopathy. Germline-derived CDR1 and CDR2 are MNHEY and SMNVEV (reference sequence). With 2 bases removed from V and 7 bases from J, the gap between germline ends came to 11 bases. The CDR3 spans 13 residues.

The V and J genes are TRBV27 and TRBJ1-2, with D possibly being TRBD1 (6 bases). Material for sequencing was blood. The source is a man between 18 and 35 years old with Graves' hyperthyroidism. Here the CDR3 DNA reads TGTGCCAGCAGTTTAACCGGCAGGGGTGGCTACACCTTC. This encodes CASSLTGRGGYTF.